This T cell receptor (beta chain) was profiled in a study of blood T cell repertoires in COVID-19. Whole-study context: The study drew acute and convalescent COVID-19 samples from the United States, Italy and Spain.

Original methodology: Reference gene primer amplification gave estimated nucleated cell counts. Measured with immunoSEQ multiplex PCR; TCRdb has only the in-frame clones, and not every one. That table furnishes V, J and clone size, whereas the DNA furnished D and trimming. The sample yields 60,000 or so clones, 75% to 90% seen once. Germline assignment: CDR1 LGHDT and CDR2 YNNKEL (reference sequence). V dropped 1 base and J dropped 5 bases, with 11 bases sitting between them. There are 14 residues in the CDR3. The rearrangement joins TRBV3-1 (or the pseudogene TRBV3-2) to TRBJ1-1; tentatively, D is TRBD1 (5 bases). The sequencing sample was made of peripheral blood. The receptor was isolated from a man younger than 45 with COVID-19, enrolled during active disease. CDR3 DNA sequence: TGTGCCAGCAGCCAAGCGGCGGGGGGGACTGAAGCTTTCTTT. Amino acids: CASSQAAGGTEAFF.